Below are 21 T cell receptor beta chains sequenced from a single sample in a study of blood T cells in healthy people across ages. A second PCR, run for roughly 7 to 12 cycles, used a sample-barcoded 5' primer plus a J-beta primer mix. TCRdb reprocessed the 5' RACE reads with MiXCR, giving one entry per CDR3 protein. The repertoire holds about 730,000 distinct CDR3 sequences, with 40% to 45% as singletons. Sequencing input: blood. Source of these receptors: a woman aged 60-75 years in good health.

This clonotype showed up just once. The rearrangement links TRBV11-2 to TRBJ2-5, with 7 positions matching TRBD2. The CDR3 consists of 16 residues. Losses at the gene ends were 2 bases for V and 11 bases for J; bases not matched to a gene: 17. Germline CDR1 SGHAT, CDR2 FQNNGV. DNA of the CDR3: TGTGCCAGCAGCTTACCCGTCGGGACTACCACAAATGAGCAGTACTTC. This encodes CASSLPVGTTTNEQYF.

In its sample, this clonotype was seen a few times. V usage is TRBV6-5 and J usage is TRBJ2-7, with 11 nucleotides matching TRBD2. Germline CDR1 is MNHEY and CDR2 is SVGAGI. The trim removed 5 bases at V and 3 bases at J, leaving 3 bases unmatched. This CDR3 region has 14 residues. DNA for the CDR3: TGTGCCAGCAGTATAGCGGGGGGGGTCTACGAGCAGTACTTC. Protein sequence: CASSIAGGVYEQYF.

This clonotype was seen a few times. The chain is built from TRBV12-3 or TRBV12-4 and TRBJ2-1; the D gene is possibly TRBD1 (5 bases). The end of the DNA fits TRBJ2-7 better, so the J call may be wrong. The CDR3 length is 13 residues. The CDR3 reads CASSWVGRHEQYF. In DNA form, the CDR3 reads TGTGCCAGCAGTTGGGTGGGGCGTCATGAGCAGTACTTC.

Comment on this clonotype: It may be a read error: a sequence one base away is much more abundant. This chain connects TRBV12-3 or TRBV12-4 to TRBJ2-1, with D uncertain. The V and J ends lost 8 bases and 3 bases respectively, with 5 bases between them. The length of the CDR3 is 11 residues. CDR3 in DNA: TGTGCCAGCTGTTACTACAATGAGCAGTTCTTC. Translation gives CASCYYNEQFF.

The chain combines TRBV10-3 with TRBJ2-7; 9 bases are shared with TRBD1. This CDR3 comprises 15 residues. CDR1 ENHRY and CDR2 SYGVKD come from the germline V gene. The ends lost 10 bases at V and 7 bases at J; junction bases unmatched: 17. CDR3 in DNA: TGTGCCACCAAGCAGGACAGGGGAAACTACAATGAGCAGTACTTC. It encodes CATKQDRGNYNEQYF.

This clonotype has more than one count but fewer than ten. V and J are TRBV21-1 and TRBJ2-7; the table's D call of TRBD2 was not tested on the DNA. The tail of the sequence fits TRBJ2-1 better, so the J call may be wrong. TRBV21-1 is annotated as a pseudogene. CDR3 length equals 15 residues. CDR3 in DNA: TGTGCCAGCAGCCCTCCTGGGGGACGGCCCTACGAGCAGTTCTTC. Translating gives CASSPPGGRPYEQFF.

The chain carries TRBV6-5 and TRBJ2-1; TRBD1 agrees at 7 bases. Trimming took 7 bases from V and 6 from J; bases not matched to a gene: 6. The CDR3 consists of 13 residues. Germline V CDR1 and CDR2: MNHEY, SVGAGI. CDR3 residues: CASNRGPSNEQFF. The CDR3 region has the DNA TGTGCCAGCAATAGGGGGCCCTCCAATGAGCAGTTCTTC.

This chain joins TRBV19 and TRBJ1-1; D is perhaps TRBD1 (5 bases). Germline V gene sequence: CDR1 LNHDA, CDR2 SQIVND (reference sequence). The ends were cut back, 6 bases at V and 11 bases at J, with 16 bases in the middle. The CDR3 has 12 amino acids. CDR3 sequence (DNA): TGTGCCAGTAGGGACCATGGCCGGGGGGCTTTCTTT. This translates into CASRDHGRGAFF.

The rearrangement uses TRBV12-3 or TRBV12-4 and TRBJ2-7; TRBD2 matches at 10 bases. The J segment lost 7 bases and the V segment lost 3 bases, leaving 6 bases of the junction unmatched. The CDR3 is 14 amino acids. CDR3 protein: CASSLSGGANEQYF. CDR3 nucleotide sequence: TGTGCCAGCAGTTTGAGCGGGGGGGCAAATGAGCAGTACTTC.

This clonotype appeared many times. This rearrangement joins TRBV20-1 to TRBJ1-5; no reliable D call. CDR3 length: 13 amino acids. Trimming removed 5 bases from V and 9 bases from J, with 17 bases in between. CDR1 and CDR2 from the germline V gene are DFQATT and SNEGSKA (reference sequence). This chain's CDR3 is CSAPREPTSPQHF. CDR3 sequence (DNA): TGCAGTGCTCCCCGGGAACCTACATCGCCCCAGCATTTT.

J is TRBJ2-1 and V is TRBV20-1; D perhaps matches TRBD2 (5 bases). There are 14 residues in the CDR3. Germline V gene sequence: CDR1 DFQATT, CDR2 SNEGSKA (reference sequence). V lost 4 bases and J lost 7, with 17 bases in between. CDR3 sequence (DNA): TGCAGTGCTATGAGGGCGTCGGTGAGGAATGAGCAGTTCTTC. It yields the protein CSAMRASVRNEQFF.

On this clonotype itself: The junction departs from germline at one end; a sequencing error may be responsible. The rearrangement joins TRBV7-2 to TRBJ2-3; no clear D. This CDR3 is built from 12 residues. The V gene's germline CDR1 is SGHTA and CDR2 FQGNSA. This chain's CDR3 is CGSRTSTDTQYF. CDR3 nucleotide sequence: TGTGGCAGCAGAACTAGCACAGATACGCAGTATTTT. Full variable domain (outside the CDR3, taken from reference TRBV7-2 and TRBJ2-3): GAGVSQSPSNKVTEKGKDVELRCDPISGHTALYWYRQSLGQGLEFLIYFQGNSAPDKSGLPSDRFSAERTGGSVSTLTIQRTQQEDSAVYLCGSRTSTDTQYFGPGTRLTVL.

This chain joins TRBV3-1 and TRBJ1-4; D is possibly TRBD1 (5 bases). CDR3 size: 17 residues. V was clipped by 0 bases and J by 5 bases, with 16 bases between them. In germline, CDR1 is LGHDT, CDR2 YNNKEL (reference sequence). In DNA, the CDR3 is TGTGCCAGCAGCCAAGAGCTATTGGCAGGGAAAAATGAAAAACTGTTTTTT. Translating it yields CASSQELLAGKNEKLFF.

In DNA, the CDR3 is TGTGCCAGCAGCCGCAGACTAGCGGGGTCGACCCAGTACTTC. Its protein product is CASSRRLAGSTQYF. The chain is built from TRBV14 and TRBJ2-5; 11 bases align to TRBD2. Germline CDR1 reads SGHDN; CDR2 reads FVKESK. CDR3 length equals 14 residues. Losses at the gene ends were 4 bases for V and 7 bases for J; bases not matched to a gene: 5.

CDR3 sequence (DNA): TGTGCCACCAGCCCTAGCCCCGGTGCTAGCACAGATACGCAGTATTTT. Translating gives CATSPSPGASTDTQYF. The rearrangement links TRBV24-1 to TRBJ2-3, with D perhaps matching TRBD2 (5 bases). From germline, CDR1 is KGHDR and CDR2 SFDVKD. Trimming took 7 bases from V and 0 from J, leaving 16 bases between them. The CDR3 contains 16 residues.

This clonotype was counted only a few times. The genes are TRBV5-1 and TRBJ2-7; D may be TRBD1 (6 bases). The CDR3 extends over 16 amino acids. The V end was cut by 2 bases, the J end by 3 bases, with 18 bases between. Germline CDR1 SGHRS, CDR2 YFSETQ. The CDR3 loop reads CASSLTSAGVFYEQYF. The CDR3 region has the DNA TGCGCCAGCAGCTTAACGTCGGCAGGGGTTTTCTACGAGCAGTACTTC.

This clonotype occurred many times. The gene calls are TRBV9 and TRBJ2-5; D might be TRBD1 (6 bases). The CDR3 runs 13 residues. The germline V and J ends were trimmed by 3 bases and 6 bases, with 12 bases remaining between them. Germline CDR1 is SGDLS and CDR2 is YYNGEE. The CDR3 DNA reads as TGTGCCAGCAGCGCCGACAGGCGGAAGACCCAGTACTTC. Residues: CASSADRRKTQYF. Full variable domain (outside the CDR3, taken from reference TRBV9 and TRBJ2-5): DSGVTQTPKHLITATGQRVTLRCSPRSGDLSVYWYQQSLDQGLQFLIQYYNGEERAKGNILERFSAQQFPDLHSELNLSSLELGDSALYFCASSADRRKTQYFGPGTRLLVL.

Only a few counts were recorded for this clonotype. The chain couples TRBV5-1 to TRBJ2-5; 14 nucleotides agree with TRBD2. Looked up from germline, CDR1 is SGHRS and CDR2 is YFSETQ. Trimming at V came to 4 bases and at J to 4 bases, leaving 3 bases not matched to a gene. This CDR3 spans 15 amino acids. CDR3 in amino acids: CASSKTSGGGETQYF. CDR3 DNA: TGCGCCAGCAGCAAGACTAGCGGGGGGGGAGAGACCCAGTACTTC.

The chain uses TRBV20-1 and TRBJ1-1; possible D gene TRBD1, 5 bases. Trimming shortened V by 3 bases and J by 2 bases, and 16 bases separated the two germline ends. The CDR3 is made up of 15 amino acids. The germline V gene encodes CDR1 DFQATT and CDR2 SNEGSKA (reference sequence). CDR3 sequence reads: CSASVPGGGNTEAFF. The DNA for the CDR3 is TGCAGTGCTAGTGTCCCCGGGGGAGGTAACACTGAAGCTTTCTTT.

This clonotype was picked up many times. The chain links TRBV7-9 to TRBJ2-3, with a weak D call TRBD2 (7 bases). The germline V gene has CDR1 SEHNR and CDR2 FQNEAQ (reference sequence). CDR3 length equals 16 residues. Between the trimmed V and J ends, which lost 7 bases and 2 bases, there was a span of 19 bases. The CDR3 sequence: CASMGGASLITDTQYF. The CDR3 nucleotides read TGTGCCAGCATGGGGGGGGCCTCACTCATCACAGATACGCAGTATTTT.

A word on this clonotype: This may arise from a read error, as a much more abundant clone is one base away. The rearrangement uses TRBV7-2 and TRBJ2-7; 7 nucleotides align to TRBD1. Unmatched junction bases numbered 10, after V lost 1 base and J lost 7 bases. CDR1 and CDR2 from the germline V gene are SGHTA and FQGNSA. CDR3 length equals 15 residues. The CDR3 reads CASSLGTGSYNEQYF. In nucleotides, the CDR3 is TGTGCCAGCAGCTTAGGGACAGGCTCCTACAATGAGCAGTACTTC.